This T cell receptor beta chain derives from a study of blood T cell repertoires in COVID-19. Background on the study: The United States, Italy and Spain supplied acute and convalescent COVID-19 samples. The cDNA or gDNA used as material had been derived from T cells, B-cell-depleted T cells, or PBMCs.

Trimming cost V 6 bases and J 7 bases, with 13 bases left between them. The CDR3 is made up of 12 amino acids. Source study methods: Reference gene primers were amplified, and this amplification served to estimate nucleated cell counts. The repertoire was sequenced with immunoSEQ multiplex PCR; TCRdb's copy has only in-frame clones and lacks some. From that table come the V and J calls and clone size; the DNA was used to work out D and trimming. The table shows 50,000 to 55,000 clones, with about nine tenths occurring only once. The sequenced material came from peripheral blood. This chain joins TRBV12-3 or TRBV12-4 and TRBJ2-7; D is perhaps TRBD1 (6 bases). The origin of this receptor is a man aged 50 or older with active COVID-19. This CDR3 reads CASSLRGEEQYF. The CDR3 DNA reads as TGTGCCAGCAGCCTCAGGGGTGAGGAGCAGTACTTC.